The T cell receptor beta chain described here comes from a study of blood T cells in healthy people across ages. Across the study: Per two T cells, about one barcoded beta molecule was captured through template switching. Overall study results and limits: No conclusive comparison of naive versus antigen-experienced cells was possible with unsorted PBMCs.

A second PCR of 7 to 11 cycles used a sample-barcoded 5' primer and a J-beta primer mix. In TCRdb, the 5' RACE reads were re-called with MiXCR into one record per CDR3 protein. This repertoire shows approximately 2,000,000 distinct CDR3 sequences, more than 35% found once; its top ten account for more than 20%. This clonotype came up a few times. Its antigen remains unknown. Deletions cut 1 base from V and 8 bases from J, with 17 bases between. This CDR3 comprises 15 residues. The germline V gene encodes CDR1 SEHNR and CDR2 FQNEAQ (reference sequence). The study recruited healthy Caucasian donors from Russia who were aged about 6 to 90.

The receptor was isolated from a human donor in good health. The sequencing input was blood. The J gene is TRBJ1-2, the V gene TRBV7-9; TRBD1 might be the D (5 bases). The CDR3 reads CASSLVPGIGEGYTF. The CDR3, as DNA: TGTGCCAGCAGCTTAGTTCCAGGGATCGGGGAAGGCTACACCTTC.